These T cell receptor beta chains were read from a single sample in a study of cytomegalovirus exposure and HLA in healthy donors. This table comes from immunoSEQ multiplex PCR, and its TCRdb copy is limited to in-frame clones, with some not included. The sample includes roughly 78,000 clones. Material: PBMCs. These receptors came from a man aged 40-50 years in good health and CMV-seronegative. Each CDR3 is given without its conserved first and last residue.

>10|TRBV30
AWSGQGGTQY
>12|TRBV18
ASSTRGQITEAF
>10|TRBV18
ASSSPSYEQY
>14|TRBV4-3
ASSQGSGESREKLF
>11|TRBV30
AWRVGLGETQY
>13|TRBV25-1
ASSESGRASLKAF
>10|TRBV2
ASRGQSFILF
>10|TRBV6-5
ATQLGGAEQY
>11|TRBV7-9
ASSTPEGLAQY
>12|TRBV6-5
ASSLADSNTEAF
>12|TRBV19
ASSSGGGSETQY
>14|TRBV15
ATSRVPGLAKNEQY
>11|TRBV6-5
ASTRTGGIAET
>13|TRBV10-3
AISEGPGLNYEQY
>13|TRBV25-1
ASSDSGRYAGELF
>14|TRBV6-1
ASSETAGVPSYEQY
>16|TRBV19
ASSMSKFPGVDTGELF
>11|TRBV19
ASSIDRNTEAF
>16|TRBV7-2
ASSLQVAGGSSTDTQY
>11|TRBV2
ASTRTGAYEQY
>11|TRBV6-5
ASSTGSRSEAF
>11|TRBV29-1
SVIPGTYNEQF
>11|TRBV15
ATSSRGQETQY
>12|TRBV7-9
ASSRRGPQETQY
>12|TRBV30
AGQTGRVTEKLF
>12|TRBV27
ASSPGGVRGEQY
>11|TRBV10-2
ASIRRLQETQY
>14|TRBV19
ASSIRSSQQTNEQF
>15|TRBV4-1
ASSQALAGGKFNEQF
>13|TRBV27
ASSFLAGGRDTQY
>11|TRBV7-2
ASSGSAGDGYT
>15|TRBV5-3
ARSYVQTRDFILEQY
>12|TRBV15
ATSRGQGAQPQH
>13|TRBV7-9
ASRKGRGPDTEAF
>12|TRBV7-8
ASSWDYSNQPQH
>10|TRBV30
AWNTGGYGYT
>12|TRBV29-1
SVGAGRLRETQY
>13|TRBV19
ASTGVGSGYYEQY
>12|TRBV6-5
ASSSTGTATEAF
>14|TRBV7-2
ASSPQSGGGKNIQY
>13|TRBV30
AWRGVAGAREKLF
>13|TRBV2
ASSSDSYSGNTIY
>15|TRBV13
ASSAEGTSGSPGEQY
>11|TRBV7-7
ASSLNPSGELF
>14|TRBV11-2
ASSTYEGPNTGELF